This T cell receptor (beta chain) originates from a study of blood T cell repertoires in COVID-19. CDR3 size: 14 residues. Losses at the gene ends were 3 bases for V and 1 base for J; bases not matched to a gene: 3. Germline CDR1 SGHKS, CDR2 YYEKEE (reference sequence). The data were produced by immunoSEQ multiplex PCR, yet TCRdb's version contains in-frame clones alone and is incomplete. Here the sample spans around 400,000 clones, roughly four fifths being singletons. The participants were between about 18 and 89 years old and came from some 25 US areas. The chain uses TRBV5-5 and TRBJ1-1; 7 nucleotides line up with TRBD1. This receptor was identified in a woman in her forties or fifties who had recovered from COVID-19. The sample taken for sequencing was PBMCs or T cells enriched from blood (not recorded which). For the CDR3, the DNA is TGTGCCAGCAGCTCACGGACAGGGAACACTGAAGCTTTCTTT. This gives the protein CASSSRTGNTEAFF.